This T cell receptor (beta chain) was identified during a study of CD8 T cells in ankylosing spondylitis. Whole-study results and caveats: Prior literature has documented some motif variants in synovial fluid and blood from reactive arthritis. There was reportedly significant enrichment of clones that were disease-linked in matched ankylosing spondylitis synovial fluid.

Germline V gene sequence: CDR1 SGHRS, CDR2 YFSETQ. The CDR3 is made up of 15 amino acids. Trimming removed 0 bases from V and 2 bases from J, with 11 bases in between. TCRdb reprocessed the 5' RACE reads with MiXCR, giving one entry per CDR3 protein. The sample lists approximately 100,000 distinct CDR3 sequences; around 24% were seen once. Ten or more counts support this clonotype. The antigen remains unidentified. The sequenced material came from synovial fluid, either unsorted or a sorted T cell fraction (not recorded which). The source of this sequence is a male donor with ankylosing spondylitis. The V call is TRBV5-1, the J call TRBJ2-5; D ambiguous. This CDR3 reads CASSLARDGQETQYF. CDR3 DNA sequence: TGCGCCAGCAGCTTGGCCAGAGACGGACAAGAGACCCAGTACTTC.